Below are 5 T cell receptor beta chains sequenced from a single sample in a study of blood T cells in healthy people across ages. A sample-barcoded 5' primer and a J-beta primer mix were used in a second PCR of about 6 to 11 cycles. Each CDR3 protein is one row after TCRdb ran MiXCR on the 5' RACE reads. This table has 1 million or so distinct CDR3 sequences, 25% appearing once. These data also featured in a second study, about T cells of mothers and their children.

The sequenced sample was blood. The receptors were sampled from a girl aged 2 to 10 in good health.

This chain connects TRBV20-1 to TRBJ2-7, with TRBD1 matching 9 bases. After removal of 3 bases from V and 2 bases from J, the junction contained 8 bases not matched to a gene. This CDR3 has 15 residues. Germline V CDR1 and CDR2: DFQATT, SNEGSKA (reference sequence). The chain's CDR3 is CSASPGRTGAYEQYF. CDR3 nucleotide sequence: TGCAGTGCTAGTCCCGGGCGGACAGGGGCCTACGAGCAGTACTTC.

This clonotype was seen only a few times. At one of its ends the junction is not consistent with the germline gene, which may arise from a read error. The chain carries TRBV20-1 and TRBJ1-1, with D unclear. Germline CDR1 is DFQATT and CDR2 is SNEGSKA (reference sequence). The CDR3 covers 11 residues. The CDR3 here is CSARAYTEASF. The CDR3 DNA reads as TGCAGTGCTAGAGCGTACACTGAAGCTTCCTTT.

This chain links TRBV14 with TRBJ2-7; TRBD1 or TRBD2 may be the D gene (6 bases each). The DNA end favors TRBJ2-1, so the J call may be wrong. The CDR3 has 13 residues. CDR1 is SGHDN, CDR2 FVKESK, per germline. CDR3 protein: CASSVWGADEQFF. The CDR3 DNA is TGTGCCAGCAGCGTTTGGGGGGCAGATGAGCAGTTCTTC.

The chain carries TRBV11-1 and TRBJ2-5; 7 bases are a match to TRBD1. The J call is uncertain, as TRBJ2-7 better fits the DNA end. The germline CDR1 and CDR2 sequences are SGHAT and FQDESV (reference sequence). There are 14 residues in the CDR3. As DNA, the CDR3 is TGTGCCAGCAGCTTAATCCGGGACAGCTACGAGCAGTACTTC. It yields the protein CASSLIRDSYEQYF.

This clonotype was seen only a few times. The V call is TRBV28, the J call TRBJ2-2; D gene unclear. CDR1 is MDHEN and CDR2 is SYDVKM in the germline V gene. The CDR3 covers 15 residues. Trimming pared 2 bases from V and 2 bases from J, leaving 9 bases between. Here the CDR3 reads CASSLTDINTGELFF. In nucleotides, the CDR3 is TGTGCCAGCAGTTTAACAGATATTAACACCGGGGAGCTGTTTTTT.